This T cell receptor (beta chain) was observed in a study of blood T cell repertoires in COVID-19. As for the study in general: The United States, Italy and Spain supplied acute and convalescent COVID-19 samples.

The V gene's germline CDR1 is SNHLY and CDR2 FYNNEI. CDR3 size: 15 residues. V shed 1 base and J 7 bases; nucleotides not matched to a gene: 4. As handled by the study authors: Nucleated cell counts were estimated from reference gene primer amplification. The method was immunoSEQ multiplex PCR; TCRdb's version includes in-frame clones alone and lacks a portion of them. V and J calls and clone size are those listed in that table; D and trimming were worked out from the DNA. The data show approximately 140,000 clones, around 80% seen once. This clone has a count of ten or more. The genes are TRBV2 and TRBJ1-5; 10 bases agree with TRBD1. This clonotype originated in a man between 45 and 60 years old with acute or convalescent COVID-19. The sequenced material came from peripheral blood. The CDR3 reads CASSEGQGARQPQHF. The CDR3 nucleotides read TGTGCCAGCAGTGAAGGACAGGGGGCAAGGCAGCCCCAGCATTTT.